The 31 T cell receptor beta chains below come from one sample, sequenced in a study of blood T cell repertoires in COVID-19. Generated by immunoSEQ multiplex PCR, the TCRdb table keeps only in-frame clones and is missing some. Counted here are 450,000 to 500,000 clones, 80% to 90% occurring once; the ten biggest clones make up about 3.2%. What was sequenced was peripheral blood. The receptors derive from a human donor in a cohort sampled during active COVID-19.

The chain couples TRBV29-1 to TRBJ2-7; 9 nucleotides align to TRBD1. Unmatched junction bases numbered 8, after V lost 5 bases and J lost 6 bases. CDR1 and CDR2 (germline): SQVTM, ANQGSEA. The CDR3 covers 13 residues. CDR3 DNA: TGCAGCGTTAAGGACAGGGGACAGCCCGAGCAGTACTTC. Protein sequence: CSVKDRGQPEQYF.

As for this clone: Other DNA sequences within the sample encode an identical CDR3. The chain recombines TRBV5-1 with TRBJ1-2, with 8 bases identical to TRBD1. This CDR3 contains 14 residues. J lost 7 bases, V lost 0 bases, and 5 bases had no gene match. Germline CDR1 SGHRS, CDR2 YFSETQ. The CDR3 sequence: CASSLDGQGSGYTF. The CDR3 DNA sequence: TGCGCCAGCAGCTTGGATGGACAGGGCTCTGGCTACACCTTC.

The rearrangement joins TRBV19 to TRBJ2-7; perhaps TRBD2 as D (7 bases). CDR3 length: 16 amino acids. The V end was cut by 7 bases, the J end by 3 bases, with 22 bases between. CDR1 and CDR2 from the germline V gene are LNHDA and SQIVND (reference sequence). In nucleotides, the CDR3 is TGTGCCAGTACAGCCGAGCGGGGACAAACAGTCTACGAGCAGTACTTC. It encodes CASTAERGQTVYEQYF.

CDR3 sequence reads: CASSPRGGSGSMADTQYF. The CDR3 DNA follows: TGTGCCAGCAGCCCGAGGGGGGGGAGCGGGAGTATGGCAGATACGCAGTATTTT. This sequence joins TRBV3-1 (or the pseudogene TRBV3-2) and TRBJ2-3; 8 bases are shared with TRBD2. In germline, CDR1 is LGHDT, CDR2 YNNKEL (reference sequence). This CDR3 spans 18 amino acids. After removal of 4 bases from V and 4 bases from J, the junction contained 16 bases not matched to a gene.

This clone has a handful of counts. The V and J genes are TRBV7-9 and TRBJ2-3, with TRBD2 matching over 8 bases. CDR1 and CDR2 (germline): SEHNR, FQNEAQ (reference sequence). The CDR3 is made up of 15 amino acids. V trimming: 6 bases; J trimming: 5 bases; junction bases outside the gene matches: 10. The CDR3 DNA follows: TGTGCCAGCAGGCTTCCGGGACTAGAAAGAGATACGCAGTATTTT. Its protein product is CASRLPGLERDTQYF.

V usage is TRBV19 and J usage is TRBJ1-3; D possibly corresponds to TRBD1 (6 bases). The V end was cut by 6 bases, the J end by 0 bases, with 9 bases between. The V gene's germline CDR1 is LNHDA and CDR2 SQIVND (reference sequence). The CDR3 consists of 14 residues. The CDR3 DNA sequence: TGTGCCAGTAGCCAGACAGGCTCTGGAAACACCATATATTTT. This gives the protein CASSQTGSGNTIYF.

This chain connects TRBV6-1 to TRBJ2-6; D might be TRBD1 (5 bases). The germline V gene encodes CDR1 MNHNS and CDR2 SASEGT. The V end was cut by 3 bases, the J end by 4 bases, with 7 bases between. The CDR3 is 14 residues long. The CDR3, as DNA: TGTGCCAGCAGTGACAGGGCCGGGGCCAACGTCCTGACTTTC. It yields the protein CASSDRAGANVLTF.

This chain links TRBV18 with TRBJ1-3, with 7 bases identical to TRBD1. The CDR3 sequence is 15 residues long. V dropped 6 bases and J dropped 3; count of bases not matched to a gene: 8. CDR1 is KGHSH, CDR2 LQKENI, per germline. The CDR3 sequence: CASSLEGQIGNTIYF. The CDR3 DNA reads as TGTGCCAGCTCGCTTGAGGGACAGATTGGAAACACCATATATTTT.

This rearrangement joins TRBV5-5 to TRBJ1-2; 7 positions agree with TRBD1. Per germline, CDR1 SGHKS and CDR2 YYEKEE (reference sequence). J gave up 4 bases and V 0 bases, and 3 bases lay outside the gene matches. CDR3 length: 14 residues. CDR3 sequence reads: CASSLEGGLYGYTF. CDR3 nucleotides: TGTGCCAGCAGCTTGGAAGGGGGCCTCTATGGCTACACCTTC.

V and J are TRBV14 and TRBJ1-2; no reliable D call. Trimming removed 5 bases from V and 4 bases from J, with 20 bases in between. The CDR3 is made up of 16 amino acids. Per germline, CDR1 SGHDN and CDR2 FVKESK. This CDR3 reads CASSERRTANIYGYTF. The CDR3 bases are TGTGCCAGCAGCGAAAGGCGTACAGCAAACATCTATGGCTACACCTTC.

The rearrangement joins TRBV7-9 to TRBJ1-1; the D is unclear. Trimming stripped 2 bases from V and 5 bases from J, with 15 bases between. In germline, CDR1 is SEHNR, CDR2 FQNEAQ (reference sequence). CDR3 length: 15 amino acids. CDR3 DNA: TGTGCCAGCAGCTTAAGGAACCCCCCGGGGACTGAAGCTTTCTTT. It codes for CASSLRNPPGTEAFF.

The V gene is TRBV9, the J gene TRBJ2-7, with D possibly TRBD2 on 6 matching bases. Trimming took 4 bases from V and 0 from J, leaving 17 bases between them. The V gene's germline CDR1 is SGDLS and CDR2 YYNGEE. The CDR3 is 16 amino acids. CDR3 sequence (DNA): TGTGCCAGCAGCCCCAGAGCGGGTGTTTCCTCCTACGAGCAGTACTTC. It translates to CASSPRAGVSSYEQYF.

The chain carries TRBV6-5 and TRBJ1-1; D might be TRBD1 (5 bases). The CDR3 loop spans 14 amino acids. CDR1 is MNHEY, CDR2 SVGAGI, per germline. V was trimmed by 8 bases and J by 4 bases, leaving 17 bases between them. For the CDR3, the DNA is TGTGCCAGCCGCCTCGTGCTCGGGGGCACTGAAGCTTTCTTT. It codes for CASRLVLGGTEAFF.

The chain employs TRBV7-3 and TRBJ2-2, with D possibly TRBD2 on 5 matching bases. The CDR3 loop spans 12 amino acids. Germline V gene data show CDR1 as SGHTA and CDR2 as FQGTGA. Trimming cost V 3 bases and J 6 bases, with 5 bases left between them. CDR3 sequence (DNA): TGTGCCAGCAGCTTCGGGGCCGGGGAGCTGTTTTTT. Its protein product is CASSFGAGELFF.

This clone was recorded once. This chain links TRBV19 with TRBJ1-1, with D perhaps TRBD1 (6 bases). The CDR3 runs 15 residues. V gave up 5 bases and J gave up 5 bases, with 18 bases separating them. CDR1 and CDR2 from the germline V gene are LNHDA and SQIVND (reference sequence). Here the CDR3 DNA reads TGTGCCAGTAGTTCCCGGGGAGGGGGTCAAACTGAAGCTTTCTTT. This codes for CASSSRGGGQTEAFF.

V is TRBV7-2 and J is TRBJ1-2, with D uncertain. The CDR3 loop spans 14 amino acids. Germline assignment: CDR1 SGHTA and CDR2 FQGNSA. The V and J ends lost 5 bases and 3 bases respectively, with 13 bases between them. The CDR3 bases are TGTGCCAGCAGCCATCACAGCGGGGACTATGGCTACACCTTC. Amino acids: CASSHHSGDYGYTF. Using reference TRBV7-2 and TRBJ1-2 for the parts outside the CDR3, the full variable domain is GAGVSQSPSNKVTEKGKDVELRCDPISGHTALYWYRQSLGQGLEFLIYFQGNSAPDKSGLPSDRFSAERTGGSVSTLTIQRTQQEDSAVYLCASSHHSGDYGYTFGSGTRLTVV.

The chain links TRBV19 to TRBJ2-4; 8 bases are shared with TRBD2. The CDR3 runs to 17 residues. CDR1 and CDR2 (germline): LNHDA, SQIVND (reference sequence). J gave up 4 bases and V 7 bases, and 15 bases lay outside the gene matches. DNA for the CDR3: TGTGCCAGTACCCCGACCGGGGCGGGAGGAAATAAAAACATTCAGTACTTC. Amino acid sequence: CASTPTGAGGNKNIQYF.

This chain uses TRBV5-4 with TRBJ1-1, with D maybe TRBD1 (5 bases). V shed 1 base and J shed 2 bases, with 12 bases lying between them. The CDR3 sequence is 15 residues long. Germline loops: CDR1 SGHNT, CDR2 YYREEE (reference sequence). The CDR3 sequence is CASSLWRGGNTEAFF. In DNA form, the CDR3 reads TGTGCCAGCAGCTTGTGGCGGGGGGGAAACACTGAAGCTTTCTTT. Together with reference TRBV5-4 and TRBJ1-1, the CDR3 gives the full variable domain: ETGVTQSPTHLIKTRGQQVTLRCSSQSGHNTVSWYQQALGQGPQFIFQYYREEENGRGNFPPRFSGLQFPNYSSELNVNALELDDSALYLCASSLWRGGNTEAFFGQGTRLTVV.

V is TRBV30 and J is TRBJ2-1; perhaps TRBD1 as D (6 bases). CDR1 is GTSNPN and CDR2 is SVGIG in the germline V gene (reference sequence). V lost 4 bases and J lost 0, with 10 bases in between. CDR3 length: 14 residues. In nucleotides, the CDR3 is TGTGCCTGGACTAGGGGGAGCTCCTACAATGAGCAGTTCTTC. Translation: CAWTRGSSYNEQFF.

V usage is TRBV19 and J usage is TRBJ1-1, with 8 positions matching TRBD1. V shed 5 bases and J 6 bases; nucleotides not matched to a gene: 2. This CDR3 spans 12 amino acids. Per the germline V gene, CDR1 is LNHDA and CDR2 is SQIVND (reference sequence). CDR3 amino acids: CASSADRAEAFF. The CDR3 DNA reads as TGTGCCAGTAGTGCGGACAGGGCTGAAGCTTTCTTT.

Written as DNA, the CDR3 is TGTGCCAGCAGCTTAGAGGGAGGGAGGGCGTACGAGCAGTACTTC. Encoded protein: CASSLEGGRAYEQYF. The chain employs TRBV7-9 and TRBJ2-7, with TRBD2 matching over 7 bases. V dropped 1 base and J dropped 4; count of bases not matched to a gene: 7. The germline V gene has CDR1 SEHNR and CDR2 FQNEAQ (reference sequence). CDR3 length: 15 amino acids.

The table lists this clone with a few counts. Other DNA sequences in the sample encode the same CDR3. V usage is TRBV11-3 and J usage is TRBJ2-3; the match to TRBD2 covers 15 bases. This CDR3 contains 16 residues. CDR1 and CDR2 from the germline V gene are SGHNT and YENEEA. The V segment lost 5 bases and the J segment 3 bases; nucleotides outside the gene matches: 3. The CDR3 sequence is CASSRGTSGRTDTQYF. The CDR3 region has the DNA TGTGCCAGCAGCCGGGGGACTAGCGGGAGGACAGATACGCAGTATTTT.

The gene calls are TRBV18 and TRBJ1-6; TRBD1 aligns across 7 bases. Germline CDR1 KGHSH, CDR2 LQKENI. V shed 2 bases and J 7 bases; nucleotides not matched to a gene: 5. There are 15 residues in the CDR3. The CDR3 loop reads CASSPEDRRNSPLHF. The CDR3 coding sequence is TGTGCCAGCTCACCAGAGGACAGGCGAAATTCACCCCTCCACTTT.

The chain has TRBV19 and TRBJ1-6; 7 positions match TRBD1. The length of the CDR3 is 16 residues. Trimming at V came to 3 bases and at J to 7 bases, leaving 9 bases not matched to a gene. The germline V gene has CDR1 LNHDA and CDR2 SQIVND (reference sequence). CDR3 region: CASSIPRQGWNSPLHF. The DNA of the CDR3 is TGTGCCAGTAGTATCCCTCGACAGGGCTGGAATTCACCCCTCCACTTT. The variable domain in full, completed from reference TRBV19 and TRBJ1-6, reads DGGITQSPKYLFRKEGQNVTLSCEQNLNHDAMYWYRQDPGQGLRLIYYSQIVNDFQKGDIAEGYSVSREKKESFPLTVTSAQKNPTAFYLCASSIPRQGWNSPLHFGNGTRLTVT.

The CDR3 bases are TGTGCCAGCAGTTTGGACAGGAAAAATGGCTACACCTTC. Amino acid sequence: CASSLDRKNGYTF. This chain joins TRBV2 and TRBJ1-2; 7 bases fit TRBD1. Germline loops: CDR1 SNHLY, CDR2 FYNNEI. After removal of 5 bases from V and 6 bases from J, the junction contained 6 bases not matched to a gene. The CDR3 is 13 amino acids.

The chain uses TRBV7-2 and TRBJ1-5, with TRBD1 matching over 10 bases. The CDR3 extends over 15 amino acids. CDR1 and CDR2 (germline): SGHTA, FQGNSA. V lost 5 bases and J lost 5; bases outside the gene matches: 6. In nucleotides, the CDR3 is TGTGCCAGCAGCCCTTTGGGGACAGGGGATCAGCCCCAGCATTTT. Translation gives CASSPLGTGDQPQHF.

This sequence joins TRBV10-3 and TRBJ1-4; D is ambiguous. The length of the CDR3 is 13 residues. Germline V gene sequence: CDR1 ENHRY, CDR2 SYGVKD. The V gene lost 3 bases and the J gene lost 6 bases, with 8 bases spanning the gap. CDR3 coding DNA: TGTGCCATCAGTGATAAGGGAGATGAAAAACTGTTTTTT. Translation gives CAISDKGDEKLFF.

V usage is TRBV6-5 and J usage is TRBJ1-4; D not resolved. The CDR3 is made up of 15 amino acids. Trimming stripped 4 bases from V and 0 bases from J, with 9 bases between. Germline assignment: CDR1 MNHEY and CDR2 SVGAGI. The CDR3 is CASSSQFATNEKLFF. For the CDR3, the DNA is TGTGCCAGCAGTTCCCAGTTTGCAACTAATGAAAAACTGTTTTTT.

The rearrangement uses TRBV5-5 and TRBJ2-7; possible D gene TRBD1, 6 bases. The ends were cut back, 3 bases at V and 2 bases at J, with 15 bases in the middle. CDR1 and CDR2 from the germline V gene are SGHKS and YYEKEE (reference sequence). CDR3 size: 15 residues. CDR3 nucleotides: TGTGCCAGCAGCTCAAACCAGGGGTCGGCCTACGAGCAGTACTTC. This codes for CASSSNQGSAYEQYF.

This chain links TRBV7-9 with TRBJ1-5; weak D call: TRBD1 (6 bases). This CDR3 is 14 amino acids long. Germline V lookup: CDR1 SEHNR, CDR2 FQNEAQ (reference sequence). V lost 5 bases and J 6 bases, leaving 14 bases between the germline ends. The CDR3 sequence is CASSPSGVGQPQHF. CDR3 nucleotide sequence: TGTGCCAGCAGCCCCTCAGGGGTCGGTCAGCCCCAGCATTTT.

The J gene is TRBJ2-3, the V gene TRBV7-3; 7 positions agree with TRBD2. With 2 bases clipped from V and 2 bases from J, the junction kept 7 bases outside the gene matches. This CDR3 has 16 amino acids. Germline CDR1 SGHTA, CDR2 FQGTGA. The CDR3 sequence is CASSLWPSGYTDTQYF. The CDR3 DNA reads TGTGCCAGCAGCTTATGGCCTAGCGGTTACACAGATACGCAGTATTTT.